This paragraph covers one T cell receptor beta chain sequence. Its specificity is not known. 5'RACE primed at constant segments yielded TCR alpha and TCR beta cDNA libraries bearing sample barcodes and UMIs. Each CDR3 protein is one row after TCRdb ran MiXCR on the 5' RACE reads. The sample contains under 300,000 distinct CDR3 sequences, roughly 8.2% of which appear only once. The data derive from a study of T-cell memory formation after mild COVID-19. The CDR3 has 13 residues. After removal of 6 bases from V and 8 bases from J, the junction contained 4 bases not matched to a gene. Per the germline V gene, CDR1 is SQVTM and CDR2 is ANQGSEA. Study-wide findings and caveats: There was a balanced CD4/CD8 profile in clones contracting day 15 to 85, and later expanders leaned CD4+. In pre-infection memory, a portion of responding clones appeared, which suggested that cross-reactive memory joined.

Sequencing input: PBMCs or a T cell subset sorted from them (not recorded which). This rearrangement joins TRBV29-1 to TRBJ1-4, with 12 bases that match TRBD1. This receptor was taken from a man aged 18 to 35 who had mild COVID-19 (a few samples of this study predate the infection). Cell type and time point are not known. The DNA of the CDR3 is TGCAGCGTGGGACAGGGGGCCTTCGAAAAACTGTTTTTT. Its translation: CSVGQGAFEKLFF.